This entry concerns a single T cell receptor beta chain. The repertoire was sequenced with immunoSEQ multiplex PCR; TCRdb's copy has only in-frame clones and lacks some. The sample carries approximately 810,000 clones, nearly 95% recorded once. The data belong to a study of shared clonotypes between healthy human individuals. Germline CDR1 SGHNT, CDR2 YYREEE (reference sequence). There are 15 residues in the CDR3. With 4 bases removed from V and 2 bases from J, the gap between germline ends came to 15 bases. Selected positively for CCR7 and CD45RO-negative, naive CD8 cells excluded terminally differentiated effector memory CD45RA+ cells.

Sequences were obtained from naive CD8+ T cells sorted from blood. This chain uses TRBV5-4 with TRBJ1-1, with D possibly being TRBD1 (5 bases). The source is a man younger than 40 in good health. In nucleotides, the CDR3 is TGTGCCAGCAGCCCCTGGGGACTGTCCAACACTGAAGCTTTCTTT. Protein: CASSPWGLSNTEAFF.